Listed below are T cell receptor beta chains from one sample, sequenced in a study of blood T cell dynamics during melanoma immunotherapy. TCRdb keeps only in-frame clones here, not all; method: immunoSEQ multiplex PCR. Here the sample spans roughly 7,900 clones, more than 65% being singletons. The sample in question was blood, obtained from a patient treated with checkpoint blockade. The source of these receptors is a human donor with melanoma. Each CDR3 is given with its conserved first and last residue. The order of the fields is D gene, J gene, V gene, clone size, CDR3 DNA, CDR3 protein. The D gene is left open where the match is weak. Size is omitted from some rows. Given values are once, few, many or a class for expanded clones.

>TRBD1|TRBJ1-1|TRBV5-1|.
TGCGCCAGCAGCTTGGTAGGCAGGGGGAGACACTTGAACACTGAAGCTTTCTTT
CASSLVGRGRHLNTEAFF
>TRBD2|TRBJ2-1|TRBV18|.
TGTGCCAGCTCACGAACCCGTAGCGGGGGGGGATCCTACAATGAGCAGTTCTTC
CASSRTRSGGGSYNEQFF
>.|TRBJ1-1|TRBV4-1|.
TGCGCCAGCAGCCCGCGGGGTGAATACATGAACACTGAAGCTTTCTTT
CASSPRGEYMNTEAFF
>TRBD2|TRBJ2-1|TRBV14|.
TGTGCCAGCAGCCGCCAGCCGACTAGCTACTACAATGAGCAGTTCTTC
CASSRQPTSYYNEQFF
>TRBD1|TRBJ1-6|TRBV6-5|.
TGTGCCAGCAGCCAAGGACAGGTCTATAATTCACCCCTCCACTTT
CASSQGQVYNSPLHF
>TRBD2|TRBJ2-5|TRBV2|.
TGTGCCAGCAACCGACTAGCGGGTAGGCAAGAGACCCAGTACTTC
CASNRLAGRQETQYF
>.|TRBJ1-5|TRBV9|once
TGTGCCAGCAGCGCAGACGGGGGGATCAGGGGCAATCAGCCCCAGCATTTT
CASSADGGIRGNQPQHF
>TRBD1|TRBJ1-1|TRBV10-2|.
TGCGCCAGCATCATGATGGACAGGTCTACCACTGAAGCTTTCTTT
CASIMMDRSTTEAFF
>.|TRBJ2-7|TRBV10-2|.
TGCGCCAGCAGATCAGGGAGCCCCTACGAGCAGTACTTC
CASRSGSPYEQYF
>.|TRBJ2-5|TRBV19|.
TGTGCCAGTAGTATATCGGGTTCTCGGACCCAGTACTTC
CASSISGSRTQYF
>TRBD2|TRBJ2-7|TRBV6-6|.
TGTGCCAGCAGTTCCAGGACTAGCGGGAAACACGAGCAGTACTTC
CASSSRTSGKHEQYF
>TRBD2|TRBJ2-1|TRBV10-3|.
TGTGCCATCAGAGAAAGCGGGGGGGCTTCGGATGAGCAGTTCTTC
CAIRESGGASDEQFF
>.|TRBJ1-5|TRBV5-4|.
TGTGCCAGCAGCTCCGACGGGAATCAGCCCCAGCATTTT
CASSSDGNQPQHF